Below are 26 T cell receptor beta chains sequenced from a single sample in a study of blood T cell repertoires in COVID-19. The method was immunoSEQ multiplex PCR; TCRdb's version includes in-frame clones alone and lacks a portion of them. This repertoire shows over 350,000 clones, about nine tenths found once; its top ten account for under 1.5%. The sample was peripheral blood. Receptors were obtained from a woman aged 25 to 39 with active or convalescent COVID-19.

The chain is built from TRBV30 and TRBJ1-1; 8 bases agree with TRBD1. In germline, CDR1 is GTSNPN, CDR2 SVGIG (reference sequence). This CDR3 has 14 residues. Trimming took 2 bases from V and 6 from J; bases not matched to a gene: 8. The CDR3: CAWSWTGIVPEAFF. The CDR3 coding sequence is TGTGCCTGGAGTTGGACAGGGATCGTCCCTGAAGCTTTCTTT.

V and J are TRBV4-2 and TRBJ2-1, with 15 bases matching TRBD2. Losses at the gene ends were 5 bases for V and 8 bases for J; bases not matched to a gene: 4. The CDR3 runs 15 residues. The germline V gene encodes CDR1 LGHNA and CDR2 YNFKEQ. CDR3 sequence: CASSAGLAGGDEQFF. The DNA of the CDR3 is TGTGCCAGCAGCGCTGGACTAGCGGGAGGGGATGAGCAGTTCTTC.

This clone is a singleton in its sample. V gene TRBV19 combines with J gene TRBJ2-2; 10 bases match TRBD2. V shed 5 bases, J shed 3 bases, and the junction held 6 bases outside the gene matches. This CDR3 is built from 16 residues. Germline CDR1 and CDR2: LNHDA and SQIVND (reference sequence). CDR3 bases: TGTGCCAGTAGTGACCAAGCGGGGGGGTACACCGGGGAGCTGTTTTTT. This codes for CASSDQAGGYTGELFF.

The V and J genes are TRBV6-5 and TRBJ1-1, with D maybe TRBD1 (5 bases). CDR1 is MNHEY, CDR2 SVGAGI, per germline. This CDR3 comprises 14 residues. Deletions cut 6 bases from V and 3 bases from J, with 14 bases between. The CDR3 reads CASSLFRGDTEAFF. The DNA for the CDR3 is TGTGCCAGCAGCTTGTTTCGGGGGGACACTGAAGCTTTCTTT.

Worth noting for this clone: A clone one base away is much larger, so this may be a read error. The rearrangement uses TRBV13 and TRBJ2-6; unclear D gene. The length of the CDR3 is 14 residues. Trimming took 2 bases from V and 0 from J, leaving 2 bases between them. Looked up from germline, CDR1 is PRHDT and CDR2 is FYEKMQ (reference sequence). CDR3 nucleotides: TGTGCCAGCAGCTTACGCTCTGGGGCCAACGTCCTGACTTTC. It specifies CASSLRSGANVLTF.

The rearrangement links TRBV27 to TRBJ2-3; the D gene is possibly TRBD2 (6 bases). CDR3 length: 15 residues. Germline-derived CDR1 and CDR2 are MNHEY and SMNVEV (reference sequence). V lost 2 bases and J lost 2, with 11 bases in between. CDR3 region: CASSLRRGTTDTQYF. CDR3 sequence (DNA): TGTGCCAGCAGTTTAAGACGGGGGACCACAGATACGCAGTATTTT.

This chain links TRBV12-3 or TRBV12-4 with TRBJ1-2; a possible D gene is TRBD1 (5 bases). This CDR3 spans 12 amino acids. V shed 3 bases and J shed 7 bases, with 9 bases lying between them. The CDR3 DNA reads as TGTGCCAGCAGTTTTCAGGGTGCTGGCTACACCTTC. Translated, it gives CASSFQGAGYTF.

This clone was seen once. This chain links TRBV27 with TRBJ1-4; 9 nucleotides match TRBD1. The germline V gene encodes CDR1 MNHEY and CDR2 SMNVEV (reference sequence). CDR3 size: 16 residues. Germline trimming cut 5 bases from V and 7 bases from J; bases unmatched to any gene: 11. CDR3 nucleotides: TGTGCCAGCAGTCCGCAACAGGGGGCGCGAGGTGAAAAACTGTTTTTT. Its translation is CASSPQQGARGEKLFF. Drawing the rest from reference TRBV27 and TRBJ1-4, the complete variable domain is EAQVTQNPRYLITVTGKKLTVTCSQNMNHEYMSWYRQDPGLGLRQIYYSMNVEVTDKGDVPEGYKVSRKEKRNFPLILESPSPNQTSLYFCASSPQQGARGEKLFFGSGTQLSVL.

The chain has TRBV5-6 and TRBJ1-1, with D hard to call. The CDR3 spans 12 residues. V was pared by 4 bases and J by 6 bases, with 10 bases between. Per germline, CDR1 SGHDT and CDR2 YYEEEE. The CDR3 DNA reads TGTGCCAGCAGCGTAAACATCGCTGAAGCTTTCTTT. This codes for CASSVNIAEAFF.

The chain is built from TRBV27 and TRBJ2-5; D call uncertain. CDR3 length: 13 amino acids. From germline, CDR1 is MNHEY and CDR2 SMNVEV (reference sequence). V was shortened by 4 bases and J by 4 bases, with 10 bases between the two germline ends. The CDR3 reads CASSWWRGETQYF. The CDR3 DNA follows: TGTGCCAGCAGTTGGTGGCGAGGAGAGACCCAGTACTTC.

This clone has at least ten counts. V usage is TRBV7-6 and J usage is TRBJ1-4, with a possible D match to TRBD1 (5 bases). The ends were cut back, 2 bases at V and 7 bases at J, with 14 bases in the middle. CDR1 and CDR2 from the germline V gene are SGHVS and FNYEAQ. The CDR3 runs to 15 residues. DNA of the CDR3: TGTGCCAGCAGCTTATTAGACAGACCGTCTGAAAAACTGTTTTTT. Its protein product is CASSLLDRPSEKLFF. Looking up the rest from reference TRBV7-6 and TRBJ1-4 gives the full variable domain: GAGVSQSPRYKVTKRGQDVALRCDPISGHVSLYWYRQALGQGPEFLTYFNYEAQQDKSGLPNDRFSAERPEGSISTLTIQRTEQRDSAMYRCASSLLDRPSEKLFFGSGTQLSVL.

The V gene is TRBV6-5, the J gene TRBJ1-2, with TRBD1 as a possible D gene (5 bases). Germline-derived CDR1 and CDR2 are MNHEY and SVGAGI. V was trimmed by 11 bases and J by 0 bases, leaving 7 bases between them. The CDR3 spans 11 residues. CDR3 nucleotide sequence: TGTGCCGTGACAGCTAACTATGGCTACACCTTC. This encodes CAVTANYGYTF.

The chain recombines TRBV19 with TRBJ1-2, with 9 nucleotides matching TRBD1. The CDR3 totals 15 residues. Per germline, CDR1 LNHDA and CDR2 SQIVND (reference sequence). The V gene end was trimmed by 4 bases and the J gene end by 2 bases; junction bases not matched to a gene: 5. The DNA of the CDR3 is TGTGCCAGTAGTACCCCCACAGGGGGCAACTATGGCTACACCTTC. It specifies CASSTPTGGNYGYTF. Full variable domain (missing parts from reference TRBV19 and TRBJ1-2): DGGITQSPKYLFRKEGQNVTLSCEQNLNHDAMYWYRQDPGQGLRLIYYSQIVNDFQKGDIAEGYSVSREKKESFPLTVTSAQKNPTAFYLCASSTPTGGNYGYTFGSGTRLTVV.

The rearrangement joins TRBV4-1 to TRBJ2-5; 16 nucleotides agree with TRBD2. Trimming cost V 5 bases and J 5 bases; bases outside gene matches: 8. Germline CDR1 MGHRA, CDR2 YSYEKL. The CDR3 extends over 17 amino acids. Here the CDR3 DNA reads TGCGCCAGCAGCAAGGGGACTAGCGGGAGGGGTCCGGAGACCCAGTACTTC. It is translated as CASSKGTSGRGPETQYF.

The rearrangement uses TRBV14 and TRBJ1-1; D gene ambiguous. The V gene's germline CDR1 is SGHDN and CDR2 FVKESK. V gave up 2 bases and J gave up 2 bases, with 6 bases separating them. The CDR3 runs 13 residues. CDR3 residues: CASSQYFNTEAFF. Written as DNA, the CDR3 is TGTGCCAGCAGCCAATACTTTAACACTGAAGCTTTCTTT. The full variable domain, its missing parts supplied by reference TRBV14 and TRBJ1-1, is EAGVTQFPSHSVIEKGQTVTLRCDPISGHDNLYWYRRVMGKEIKFLLHFVKESKQDESGMPNNRFLAERTGGTYSTLKVQPAELEDSGVYFCASSQYFNTEAFFGQGTRLTVV.

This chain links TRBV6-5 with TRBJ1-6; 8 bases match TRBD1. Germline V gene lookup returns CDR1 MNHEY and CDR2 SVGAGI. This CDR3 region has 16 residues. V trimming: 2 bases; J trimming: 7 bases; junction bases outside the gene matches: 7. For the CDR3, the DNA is TGTGCCAGCAGTTACAATGTCAGGGGGCAAAATTCACCCCTCCACTTT. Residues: CASSYNVRGQNSPLHF.

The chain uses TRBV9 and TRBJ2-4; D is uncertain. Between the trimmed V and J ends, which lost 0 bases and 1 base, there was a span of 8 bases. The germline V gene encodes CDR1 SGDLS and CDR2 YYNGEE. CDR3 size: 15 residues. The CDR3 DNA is TGTGCCAGCAGCGTAGATGCCGGGGCCAAAAACATTCAGTACTTC. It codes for CASSVDAGAKNIQYF.

CDR3 nucleotides: TGTGCCAGCAGCCCTCTTCCTAGGAACACCGGGGAGCTGTTTTTT. This gives the protein CASSPLPRNTGELFF. The chain has TRBV7-9 and TRBJ2-2; D uncertain. V was shortened by 5 bases and J by 1 base, with 11 bases between the two germline ends. The germline gives CDR1 SEHNR, CDR2 FQNEAQ (reference sequence). CDR3 length equals 15 residues.

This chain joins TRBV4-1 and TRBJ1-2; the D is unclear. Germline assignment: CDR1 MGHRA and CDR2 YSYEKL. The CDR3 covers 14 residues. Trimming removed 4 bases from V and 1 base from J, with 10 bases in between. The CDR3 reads CASSPEQNNYGYTF. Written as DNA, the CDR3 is TGCGCCAGCAGCCCGGAACAGAATAACTATGGCTACACCTTC.

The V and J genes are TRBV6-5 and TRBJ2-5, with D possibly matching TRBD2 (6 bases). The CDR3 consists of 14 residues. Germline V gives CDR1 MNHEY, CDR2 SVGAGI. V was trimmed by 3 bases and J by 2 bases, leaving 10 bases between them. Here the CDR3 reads CASSYWREQETQYF. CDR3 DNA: TGTGCCAGCAGTTATTGGAGGGAACAAGAGACCCAGTACTTC.

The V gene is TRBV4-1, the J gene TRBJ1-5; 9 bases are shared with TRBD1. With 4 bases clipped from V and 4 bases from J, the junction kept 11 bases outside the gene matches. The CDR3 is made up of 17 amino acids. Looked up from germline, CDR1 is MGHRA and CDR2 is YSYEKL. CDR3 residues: CASSPGTGFIWNQPQHF. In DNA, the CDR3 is TGCGCCAGCAGCCCCGGGACAGGGTTTATTTGGAATCAGCCCCAGCATTTT.

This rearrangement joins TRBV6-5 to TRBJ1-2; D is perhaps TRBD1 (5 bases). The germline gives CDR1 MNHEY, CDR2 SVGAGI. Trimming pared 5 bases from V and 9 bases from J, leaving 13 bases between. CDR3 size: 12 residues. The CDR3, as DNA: TGTGCCAGCAGTCCGGCGGGGGGAAGCTACACCTTC. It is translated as CASSPAGGSYTF.

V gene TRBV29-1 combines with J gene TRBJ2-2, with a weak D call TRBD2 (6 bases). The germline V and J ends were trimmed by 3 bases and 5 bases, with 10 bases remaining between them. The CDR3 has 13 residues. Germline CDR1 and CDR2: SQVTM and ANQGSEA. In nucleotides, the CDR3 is TGCAGCGTTGACCGCGGAGGGACCGGGGAGCTGTTTTTT. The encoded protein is CSVDRGGTGELFF.

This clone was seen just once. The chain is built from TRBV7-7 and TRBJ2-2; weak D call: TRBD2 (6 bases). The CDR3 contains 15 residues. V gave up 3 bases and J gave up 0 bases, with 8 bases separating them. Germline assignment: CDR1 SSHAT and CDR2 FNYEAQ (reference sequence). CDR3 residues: CASSFGGANTGELFF. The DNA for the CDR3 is TGTGCCAGCAGCTTCGGCGGGGCGAACACCGGGGAGCTGTTTTTT.

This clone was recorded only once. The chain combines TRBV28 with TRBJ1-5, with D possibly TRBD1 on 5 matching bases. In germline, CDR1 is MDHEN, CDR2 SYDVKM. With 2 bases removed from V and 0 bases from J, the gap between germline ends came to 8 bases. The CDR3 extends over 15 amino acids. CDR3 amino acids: CASSLQGYSNQPQHF. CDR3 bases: TGTGCCAGCAGTTTACAGGGATATAGCAATCAGCCCCAGCATTTT.

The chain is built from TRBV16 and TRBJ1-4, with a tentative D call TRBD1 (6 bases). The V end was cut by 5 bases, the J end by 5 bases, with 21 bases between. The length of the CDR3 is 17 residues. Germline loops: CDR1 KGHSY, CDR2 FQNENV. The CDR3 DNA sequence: TGTGCCAGCAGCGCCCCCGGTGGCAGGGGAGGGAATGAAAAACTGTTTTTT. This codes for CASSAPGGRGGNEKLFF.